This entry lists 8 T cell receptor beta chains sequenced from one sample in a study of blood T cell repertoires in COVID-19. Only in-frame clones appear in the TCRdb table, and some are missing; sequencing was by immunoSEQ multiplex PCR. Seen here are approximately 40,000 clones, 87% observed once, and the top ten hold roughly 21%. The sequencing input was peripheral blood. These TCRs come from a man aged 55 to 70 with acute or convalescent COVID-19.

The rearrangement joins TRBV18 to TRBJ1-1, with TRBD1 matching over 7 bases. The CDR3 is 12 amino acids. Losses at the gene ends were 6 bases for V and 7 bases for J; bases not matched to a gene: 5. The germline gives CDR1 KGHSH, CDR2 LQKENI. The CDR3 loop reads CASSDRAGEAFF. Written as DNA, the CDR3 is TGTGCCAGCTCTGACAGGGCGGGTGAAGCTTTCTTT.

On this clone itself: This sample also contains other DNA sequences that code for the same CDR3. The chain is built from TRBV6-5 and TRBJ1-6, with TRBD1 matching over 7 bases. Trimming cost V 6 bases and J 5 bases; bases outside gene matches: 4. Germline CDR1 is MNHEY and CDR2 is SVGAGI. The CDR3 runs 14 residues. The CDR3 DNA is TGTGCCAGCAGCCGGGACAGAAATAATTCACCCCTCCACTTT. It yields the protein CASSRDRNNSPLHF.

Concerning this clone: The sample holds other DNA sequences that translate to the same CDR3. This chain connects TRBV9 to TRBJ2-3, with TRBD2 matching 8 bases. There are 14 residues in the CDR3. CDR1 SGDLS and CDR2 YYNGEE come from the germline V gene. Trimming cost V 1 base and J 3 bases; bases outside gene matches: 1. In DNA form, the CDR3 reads TGTGCCAGCAGCGTAAGCGGGAGAACAGATACGCAGTATTTT. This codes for CASSVSGRTDTQYF.

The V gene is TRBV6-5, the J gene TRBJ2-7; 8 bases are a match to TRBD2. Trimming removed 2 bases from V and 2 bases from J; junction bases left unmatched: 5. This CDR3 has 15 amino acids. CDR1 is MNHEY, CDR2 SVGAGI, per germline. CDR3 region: CASSYDSGETYEQYF. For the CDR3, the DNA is TGTGCCAGCAGTTACGATAGCGGGGAAACCTACGAGCAGTACTTC.

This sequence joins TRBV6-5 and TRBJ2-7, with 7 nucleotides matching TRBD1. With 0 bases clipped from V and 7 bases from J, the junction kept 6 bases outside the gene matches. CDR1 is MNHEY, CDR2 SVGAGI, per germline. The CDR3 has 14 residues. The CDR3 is CASSYSRGGMEQYF. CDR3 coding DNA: TGTGCCAGCAGTTACTCGAGAGGGGGCATGGAGCAGTACTTC.

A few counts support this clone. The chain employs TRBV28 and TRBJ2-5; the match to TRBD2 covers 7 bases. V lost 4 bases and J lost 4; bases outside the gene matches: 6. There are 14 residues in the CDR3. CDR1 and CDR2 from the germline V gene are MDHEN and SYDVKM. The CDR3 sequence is CASSSAGDLETQYF. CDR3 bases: TGTGCCAGCAGTTCGGCGGGAGATCTAGAGACCCAGTACTTC.

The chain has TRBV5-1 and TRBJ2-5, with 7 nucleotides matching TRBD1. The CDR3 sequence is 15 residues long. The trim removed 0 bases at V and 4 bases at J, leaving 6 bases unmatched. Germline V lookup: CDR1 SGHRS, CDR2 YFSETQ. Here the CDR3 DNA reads TGCGCCAGCAGCTTGGACAGGGGTCCTGGAGAGACCCAGTACTTC. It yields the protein CASSLDRGPGETQYF.

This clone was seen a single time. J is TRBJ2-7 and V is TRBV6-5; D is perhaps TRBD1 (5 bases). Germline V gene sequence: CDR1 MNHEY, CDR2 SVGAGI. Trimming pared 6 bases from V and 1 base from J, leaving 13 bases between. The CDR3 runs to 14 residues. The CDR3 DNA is TGTGCCAGCAGCATGATTAGGGGATCCTACGAGCAGTACTTC. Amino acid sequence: CASSMIRGSYEQYF.